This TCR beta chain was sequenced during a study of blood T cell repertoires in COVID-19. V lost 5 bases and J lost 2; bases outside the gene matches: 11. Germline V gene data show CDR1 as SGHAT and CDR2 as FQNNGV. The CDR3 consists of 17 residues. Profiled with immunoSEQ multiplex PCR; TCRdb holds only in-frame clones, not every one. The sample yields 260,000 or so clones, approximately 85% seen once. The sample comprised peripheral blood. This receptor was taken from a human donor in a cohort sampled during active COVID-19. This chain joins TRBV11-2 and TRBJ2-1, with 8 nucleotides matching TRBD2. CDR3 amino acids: CASSLLLGLAAYNEQFF. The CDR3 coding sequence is TGTGCCAGCAGCCTCCTCCTCGGACTAGCCGCCTACAATGAGCAGTTCTTC.